The 30 T cell receptor beta chains below were found in one sample sequenced in a study of T cells after yellow fever vaccination. MiXCR was run by TCRdb on the 5' RACE reads, yielding one entry per CDR3 protein. The table shows about 170,000 distinct CDR3 sequences, with approximately 11% occurring only once. The source was CD8+ T cells sorted from PBMCs, collected 15 days after the yellow fever booster vaccination. The source is a man between 18 and 35 years old who received the YFV17D yellow fever vaccine.

V and J are TRBV29-1 and TRBJ2-5; TRBD2 matches at 9 bases. J lost 5 bases, V lost 0 bases, and 7 bases had no gene match. The germline V gene has CDR1 SQVTM and CDR2 ANQGSEA. CDR3 length equals 15 residues. CDR3 bases: TGCAGCGTTGAAGAGGGGCGGGGGGGCCTTGAGACCCAGTACTTC. Protein product: CSVEEGRGGLETQYF.

Many counts were recorded for this clonotype. This chain connects TRBV12-3 or TRBV12-4 to TRBJ2-3; either TRBD1 or TRBD2 may supply D (5 bases each). The CDR3 is made up of 15 amino acids. V was trimmed by 5 bases and J by 1 base, leaving 13 bases between them. In DNA form, the CDR3 reads TGTGCCAGCAGTCGAGGGGTTAGAGGCACAGATACGCAGTATTTT. Amino acid sequence: CASSRGVRGTDTQYF.

This chain uses TRBV6-2 or TRBV6-3 with TRBJ2-5; D is possibly TRBD1 (6 bases). V lost 7 bases and J 3 bases, leaving 9 bases between the germline ends. Per the germline V gene, CDR1 is MNHEY and CDR2 is SVGEGT. The CDR3 extends over 12 amino acids. In DNA form, the CDR3 reads TGTGCCAGCATAGGGGGAAAAGAGACCCAGTACTTC. It yields the protein CASIGGKETQYF.

Only a few counts were recorded for this clonotype. The CDR3 spells CASSSGLAGDTQYF. The DNA of the CDR3 is TGTGCCAGCAGCTCCGGACTAGCAGGGGATACGCAGTATTTT. The gene calls are TRBV7-2 and TRBJ2-3; 8 bases line up with TRBD2. V shed 4 bases, J shed 6 bases, and the junction held 6 bases outside the gene matches. The CDR3 runs to 14 residues. Germline CDR1 is SGHTA and CDR2 is FQGNSA. Full variable domain (outside the CDR3, taken from reference TRBV7-2 and TRBJ2-3): GAGVSQSPSNKVTEKGKDVELRCDPISGHTALYWYRQSLGQGLEFLIYFQGNSAPDKSGLPSDRFSAERTGGSVSTLTIQRTQQEDSAVYLCASSSGLAGDTQYFGPGTRLTVL.

There are a few counts of this clonotype. The rearrangement links TRBV5-1 to TRBJ1-1, with 7 bases that match TRBD1. Losses at the gene ends were 4 bases for V and 3 bases for J; bases not matched to a gene: 9. Germline loops: CDR1 SGHRS, CDR2 YFSETQ. This CDR3 has 15 residues. In nucleotides, the CDR3 is TGCGCCAGCAGCCTGACCCGGGACAGCTACACTGAAGCTTTCTTT. Translation: CASSLTRDSYTEAFF.

The gene calls are TRBV25-1 and TRBJ2-5; D not resolved. This CDR3 comprises 14 residues. Germline V gene lookup returns CDR1 MGHDK and CDR2 SYGVNS. Trimming took 1 base from V and 3 from J, leaving 9 bases between them. CDR3 region: CASSEWRSEETQYF. The CDR3 DNA follows: TGTGCCAGCAGTGAATGGCGCAGCGAAGAGACCCAGTACTTC.

The chain joins TRBV6-5 to TRBJ1-5; tentatively, D is TRBD1 (5 bases). Germline V gives CDR1 MNHEY, CDR2 SVGAGI. Trimming pared 2 bases from V and 1 base from J, leaving 9 bases between. This CDR3 contains 15 residues. CDR3 sequence reads: CASSYGRGSNQPQHF. The DNA for the CDR3 is TGTGCCAGCAGTTACGGGCGGGGGAGCAATCAGCCCCAGCATTTT.

The chain joins TRBV19 to TRBJ1-2; TRBD1 agrees at 9 bases. CDR1 is LNHDA and CDR2 is SQIVND in the germline V gene (reference sequence). The CDR3 totals 15 residues. V was pared by 4 bases and J by 4 bases, with 7 bases of the junction left unmatched. The CDR3 sequence: CASSTRTGDGYGYTF. In DNA form, the CDR3 reads TGTGCCAGTAGTACCAGGACAGGGGACGGCTATGGCTACACCTTC.

V gene TRBV12-3 or TRBV12-4 combines with J gene TRBJ2-3, with TRBD1 identical over 7 bases. With 3 bases clipped from V and 8 bases from J, the junction kept 8 bases outside the gene matches. This CDR3 is built from 14 residues. The CDR3 sequence: CASSFVVAGGTQYF. Written as DNA, the CDR3 is TGTGCCAGCAGTTTTGTAGTAGCAGGGGGTACGCAGTATTTT.

The rearrangement uses TRBV12-3 or TRBV12-4 and TRBJ1-1, with 9 bases that match TRBD1. The trim removed 7 bases at V and 5 bases at J, leaving 11 bases unmatched. The CDR3 has 15 amino acids. The DNA for the CDR3 is TGTGCCAGCACCTCAGAGGGGACAGGGTATACTGAAGCTTTCTTT. Translation: CASTSEGTGYTEAFF.

This clonotype has more than one count but fewer than ten. V is TRBV10-2 and J is TRBJ1-1, with D possibly matching TRBD1 (5 bases). This CDR3 is 15 amino acids long. CDR1 is WSHSY and CDR2 is SAAADI in the germline V gene. V shed 1 base and J shed 5 bases, with 14 bases lying between them. The CDR3 DNA follows: TGCGCCAGCAGTGAGTTTCGGGGGGTTGGGACTGAAGCTTTCTTT. It codes for CASSEFRGVGTEAFF.

The chain's CDR3 is CGAGGPNTDTQYF. The CDR3 DNA is TGCGGGGCGGGGGGGCCTAACACAGATACGCAGTATTTT. The chain links TRBV4-1 to TRBJ2-3; 9 bases are a match to TRBD2. Per germline, CDR1 MGHRA and CDR2 YSYEKL. This CDR3 comprises 13 residues.

The table lists this clonotype with a few counts. The CDR3 sequence is CASSQVGARGPIVTQYF. CDR3 nucleotide sequence: TGTGCCAGCAGCCAAGTAGGGGCACGGGGCCCTATTGTGACCCAGTACTTC. The chain combines TRBV3-1 with TRBJ2-5; D assignment may be TRBD1 or TRBD2 (5 bases each). The V end was cut by 1 base, the J end by 7 bases, with 22 bases between. The germline V gene encodes CDR1 LGHDT and CDR2 YNNKEL (reference sequence). This CDR3 contains 17 residues.

In its sample, this clonotype was seen a few times. The junction differs from germline at one of its ends, possibly a read error. The chain joins TRBV7-7 to TRBJ2-5; TRBD1 agrees at 8 bases. Germline assignment: CDR1 SSHAT and CDR2 FNYEAQ (reference sequence). The CDR3 length is 15 residues. For the CDR3, the DNA is TGTGCTAGCAGCTTAGTGACAGGGGAGCAAGAGACCCAGTACTTC. As protein: CASSLVTGEQETQYF.

This clonotype was picked up a small number of times. The chain combines TRBV12-5 with TRBJ2-5; D gene ambiguous. This CDR3 has 15 residues. V gave up 2 bases and J gave up 0 bases, with 10 bases separating them. From germline, CDR1 is LGHNT and CDR2 FRNRAP. The CDR3 loop is CASGLKGHNQETQYF. The CDR3 DNA sequence: TGTGCTAGTGGTTTGAAGGGCCACAACCAAGAGACCCAGTACTTC.

The CDR3 region is CASSLSMGTPWGYTF. CDR3 bases: TGTGCCAGCAGTTTATCGATGGGGACACCCTGGGGCTACACCTTC. This chain links TRBV27 with TRBJ1-2; tentative D call: TRBD1 (6 bases). The CDR3 has 15 amino acids. Trimming pared 0 bases from V and 8 bases from J, leaving 16 bases between. Germline V gives CDR1 MNHEY, CDR2 SMNVEV (reference sequence).

This clonotype occurred many times. The rearrangement links TRBV4-1 to TRBJ1-1; D is unclear. The CDR3 contains 14 residues. The V end lost 2 bases, the J end lost 7 bases, and 14 bases lay between the germline ends. CDR1 is MGHRA and CDR2 is YSYEKL in the germline V gene. CDR3 in amino acids: CASSQIGMEREAFF. The CDR3 DNA follows: TGCGCCAGCAGCCAAATTGGCATGGAGCGTGAAGCTTTCTTT.

V is TRBV27 and J is TRBJ1-2; 7 nucleotides agree with TRBD1. The junction had 4 bases not matched to a gene; V was cut back by 5 bases and J by 4 bases. The CDR3 totals 13 residues. Germline-derived CDR1 and CDR2 are MNHEY and SMNVEV (reference sequence). CDR3 region: CASSITGAYGYTF. DNA for the CDR3: TGTGCCAGCAGTATCACAGGGGCCTATGGCTACACCTTC.

This clonotype was recorded at least ten times. This rearrangement joins TRBV4-1 to TRBJ1-1, with a possible D match to TRBD1 (6 bases). The germline CDR1 and CDR2 sequences are MGHRA and YSYEKL. Trimming shortened V by 0 bases and J by 1 base, and 12 bases separated the two germline ends. CDR3 length equals 16 residues. CDR3 residues: CASSQEGAGANTEAFF. CDR3 nucleotides: TGCGCCAGCAGCCAAGAGGGGGCAGGGGCGAACACTGAAGCTTTCTTT.

V usage is TRBV5-6 and J usage is TRBJ2-7, with 11 bases that match TRBD1. J lost 3 bases, V lost 4 bases, and 3 bases had no gene match. Germline V lookup: CDR1 SGHDT, CDR2 YYEEEE. This CDR3 has 14 amino acids. For the CDR3, the DNA is TGTGCCAGCAGCGAGGACAGGGGGCTCTACGAGCAGTACGTC. Encoded protein: CASSEDRGLYEQYV.

In this sample, this clonotype turned up a few times. V usage is TRBV7-3 and J usage is TRBJ2-1, with D hard to call. CDR1 is SGHTA and CDR2 is FQGTGA in the germline V gene. V was cut by 4 bases and J by 3 bases, with 7 bases left in between. The CDR3 totals 13 residues. The CDR3 region is CASSSEGYNEQFF. Written as DNA, the CDR3 is TGTGCCAGCAGCTCGGAAGGCTACAATGAGCAGTTCTTC.

This clonotype has just a few counts. The chain combines TRBV19 with TRBJ1-5, with a weak D call TRBD1 (6 bases). CDR3 length equals 13 residues. Trimming took off 5 bases at V and 7 bases at J, with 12 bases between the two ends. Germline CDR1 and CDR2: LNHDA and SQIVND (reference sequence). In DNA, the CDR3 is TGTGCCAGTAGTGCACAGGGTAGGCAGCCCCAGCATTTT. It is translated as CASSAQGRQPQHF.

This clonotype was detected a few times. The chain links TRBV6-5 to TRBJ2-1, with 7 bases matching TRBD1. Germline loops: CDR1 MNHEY, CDR2 SVGAGI. This CDR3 has 13 amino acids. The V and J ends lost 6 bases and 7 bases, in that order; junction bases with no gene match: 6. For the CDR3, the DNA is TGTGCCAGCAGCCAGGGGGAGAGGAATGAGCAGTTCTTC. Encoded protein: CASSQGERNEQFF.

The chain couples TRBV20-1 to TRBJ2-4; tentative D call: TRBD1 (6 bases). Trimming shortened V by 6 bases and J by 6 bases, and 21 bases separated the two germline ends. Per the germline V gene, CDR1 is DFQATT and CDR2 is SNEGSKA (reference sequence). CDR3 length: 15 amino acids. In DNA form, the CDR3 reads TGCAGTGCAAACACAGGGACGACCCGGAGAAACATTCAGTACTTC. It translates to CSANTGTTRRNIQYF.

CDR3: CASSPGAGDSNEKLFF. In DNA, the CDR3 is TGTGCCAGCAGCCCTGGGGCAGGGGATTCTAATGAAAAACTGTTTTTT. The chain has TRBV3-1 and TRBJ1-4; a weak D match, TRBD1 (6 bases). Trimming removed 4 bases from V and 3 bases from J, with 15 bases in between. The CDR3 is 16 residues long. CDR1 LGHDT and CDR2 YNNKEL come from the germline V gene (reference sequence).

This clonotype was picked up a small number of times. For the CDR3, the DNA is TGTGCCAGCAGTTCAGGGGAGGCCAAAAACATTCAGTACTTC. The encoded protein is CASSSGEAKNIQYF. The rearrangement joins TRBV6-2 or TRBV6-3 to TRBJ2-4, with D perhaps matching TRBD1 (6 bases). This CDR3 spans 14 amino acids. The germline V and J ends were trimmed by 4 bases and 1 base, with 8 bases remaining between them. Germline CDR1 MNHEY, CDR2 SVGEGT.

This clonotype came up a few times. The chain recombines TRBV2 with TRBJ2-2; no reliable D call. CDR3 length equals 10 residues. V was shortened by 7 bases and J by 7 bases, with 4 bases between the two germline ends. Germline loops: CDR1 SNHLY, CDR2 FYNNEI. CDR3 protein: CASTDGELFF. Written as DNA, the CDR3 is TGTGCCAGCACCGACGGGGAGCTGTTTTTT.

At least ten counts were recorded for this clonotype. The chain joins TRBV7-9 to TRBJ2-3; D unclear. The CDR3 is 15 residues long. Germline lookup yields CDR1 SEHNR and CDR2 FQNEAQ (reference sequence). V lost 3 bases and J 1 base, leaving 11 bases between the germline ends. For the CDR3, the DNA is TGTGCCAGCAGCTTTTACGAGCAGGGCACAGATACGCAGTATTTT. This sequence encodes CASSFYEQGTDTQYF.

The V gene is TRBV7-6, the J gene TRBJ1-5; D might be TRBD1 (5 bases). The CDR3 covers 14 residues. CDR1 SGHVS and CDR2 FNYEAQ come from the germline V gene. V lost 0 bases and J lost 5, with 8 bases in between. For the CDR3, the DNA is TGTGCCAGCAGCTTAGCAGGGGTTGATCAGCCCCAGCATTTT. Its protein is CASSLAGVDQPQHF.

The chain is built from TRBV5-1 and TRBJ1-1, with D maybe TRBD1 (5 bases). The CDR3 consists of 15 residues. V was shortened by 1 base and J by 0 bases, with 10 bases between the two germline ends. Germline-derived CDR1 and CDR2 are SGHRS and YFSETQ. The chain's CDR3 is CASSLFWGVNTEAFF. The CDR3 DNA sequence: TGCGCCAGCAGCTTGTTTTGGGGGGTGAACACTGAAGCTTTCTTT.